This TCR beta chain is drawn from a study of blood T cell repertoires in COVID-19. Cohorts were based on clinical histories the participants reported. The data were produced by immunoSEQ multiplex PCR, yet TCRdb's version contains in-frame clones alone and is incomplete. The sample contains a few hundred thousand clones, around 91% of which appear only once. The origin of this receptor is a man aged 18 to 29 who had recovered from COVID-19. Sequencing was carried out using PBMCs or T cells enriched from blood (not recorded which).

CDR3 loop: CASSESAGGYYEQYF. In DNA form, the CDR3 reads TGCGCCAGCAGTGAGTCGGCAGGGGGTTACTACGAGCAGTACTTC. This chain connects TRBV10-2 to TRBJ2-7; 7 nucleotides match TRBD1. Germline trimming cut 0 bases from V and 3 bases from J; bases unmatched to any gene: 5. This CDR3 comprises 15 residues. The germline V gene encodes CDR1 WSHSY and CDR2 SAAADI.